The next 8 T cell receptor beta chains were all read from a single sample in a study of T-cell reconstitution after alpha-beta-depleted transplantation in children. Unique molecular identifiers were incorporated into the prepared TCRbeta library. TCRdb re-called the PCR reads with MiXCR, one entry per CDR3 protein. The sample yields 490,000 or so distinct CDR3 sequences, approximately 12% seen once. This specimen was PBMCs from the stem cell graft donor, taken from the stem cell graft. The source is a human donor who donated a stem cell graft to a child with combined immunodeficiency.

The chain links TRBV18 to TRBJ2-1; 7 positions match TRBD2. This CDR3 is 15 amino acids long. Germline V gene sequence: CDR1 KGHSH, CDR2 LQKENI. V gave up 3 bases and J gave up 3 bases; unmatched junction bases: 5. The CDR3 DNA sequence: TGTGCCAGCTCACCTCGACTAGCACTCTACAATGAGCAGTTCTTC. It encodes CASSPRLALYNEQFF.

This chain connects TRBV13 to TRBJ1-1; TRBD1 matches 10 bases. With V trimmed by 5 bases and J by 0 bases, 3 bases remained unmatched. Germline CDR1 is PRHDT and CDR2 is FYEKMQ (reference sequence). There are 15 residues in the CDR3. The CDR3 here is CASSAGTGVNTEAFF. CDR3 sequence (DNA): TGTGCCAGCAGCGCGGGGACAGGGGTGAACACTGAAGCTTTCTTT.

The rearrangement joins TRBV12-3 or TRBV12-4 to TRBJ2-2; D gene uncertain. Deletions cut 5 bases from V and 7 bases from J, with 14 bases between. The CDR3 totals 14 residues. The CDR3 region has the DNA TGTGCCAGCAGTCTGCTAGGATTAGGCGGGGAGCTGTTTTTT. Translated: CASSLLGLGGELFF.

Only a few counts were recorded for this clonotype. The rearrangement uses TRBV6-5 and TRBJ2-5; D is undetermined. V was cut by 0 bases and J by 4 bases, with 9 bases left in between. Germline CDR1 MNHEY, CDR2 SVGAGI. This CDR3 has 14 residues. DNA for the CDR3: TGTGCCAGCAGTTACTCCACTGGGCTAGAGACCCAGTACTTC. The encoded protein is CASSYSTGLETQYF.

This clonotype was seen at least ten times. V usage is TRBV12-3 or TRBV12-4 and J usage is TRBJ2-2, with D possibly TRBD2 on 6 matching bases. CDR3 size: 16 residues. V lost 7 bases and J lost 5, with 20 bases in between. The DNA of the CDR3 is TGTGCCAGCAACGCAGGGCTAGCGCTCCGTACCGGGGAGCTGTTTTTT. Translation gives CASNAGLALRTGELFF.

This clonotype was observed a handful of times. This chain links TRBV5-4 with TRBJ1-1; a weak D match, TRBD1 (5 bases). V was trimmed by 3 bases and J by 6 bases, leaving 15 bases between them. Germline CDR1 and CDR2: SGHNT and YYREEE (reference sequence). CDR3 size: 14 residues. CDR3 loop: CASSYGTLHAEAFF. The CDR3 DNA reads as TGTGCCAGCAGCTACGGGACCCTCCACGCTGAAGCTTTCTTT.

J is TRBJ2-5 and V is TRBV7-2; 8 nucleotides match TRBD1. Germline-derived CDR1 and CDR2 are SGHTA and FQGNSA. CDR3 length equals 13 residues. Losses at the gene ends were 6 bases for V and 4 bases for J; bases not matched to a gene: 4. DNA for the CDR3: TGTGCCAGCAGGGCAGGGGGCCGAGAGACCCAGTACTTC. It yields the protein CASRAGGRETQYF.

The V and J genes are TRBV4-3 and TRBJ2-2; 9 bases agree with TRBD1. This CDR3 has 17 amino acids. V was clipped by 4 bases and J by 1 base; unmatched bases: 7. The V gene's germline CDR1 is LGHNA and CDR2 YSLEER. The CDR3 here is CASSPQGQGMNTGELFF. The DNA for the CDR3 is TGCGCCAGCAGCCCACAGGGACAGGGAATGAACACCGGGGAGCTGTTTTTT.